This TCR beta chain stems from a study of blood T cells in healthy people across ages. General observations from the study: Unsorted PBMCs prevented conclusive naive versus antigen-experienced comparison.

It was with a sample-barcoded 5' primer and a J-beta primer mix that a second PCR of about 6 to 12 cycles was run. Sequencing yielded, for each sample, at least 2.5 million paired-end reads carrying CDR3. TCRdb re-derived calls from the 5' RACE reads in MiXCR, one entry per CDR3 protein. The sample comprises some 800,000 distinct CDR3 sequences, roughly 25% of which are singletons, and around 3.6% rests with the top ten. The J segment lost 2 bases and the V segment lost 7 bases, leaving 8 bases of the junction unmatched. This CDR3 comprises 15 residues. Sample donors were healthy Caucasian individuals that came from Russia, aged roughly 6 to 100. No fewer than 6 micrograms of total RNA were isolated from every sample. This clonotype showed up many times. The target antigen is unknown. These sequences were also reported in another study, on T cells of mothers and their children.

Sequencing was carried out using blood. The chain has TRBV12-3 or TRBV12-4 and TRBJ2-4; TRBD1 matches 7 bases. This sequence originates from a boy aged 5 to 17 in good health. The DNA for the CDR3 is TGTGCCAGCACCGACAGGGTGTTGACCAAAAACATTCAGTACTTC. Its translation: CASTDRVLTKNIQYF.